The 2 T cell receptor beta chains listed next were all sequenced from one sample in a study of cytomegalovirus exposure and HLA in healthy donors. 60 Vbeta and 13 Jbeta primers were used in PCR. The repertoire was sequenced with immunoSEQ multiplex PCR; TCRdb's copy has only in-frame clones and lacks some. The data show about 120,000 clones, roughly 70% seen once. Source material: PBMCs. All receptors derive from a woman in her forties in good health and CMV-seronegative.

On this clone: A junction boundary mismatches the germline segment, possibly from a read error. This chain uses TRBV10-3 with TRBJ2-4; the D gene is possibly TRBD1 (5 bases). The CDR3 runs to 13 residues. Germline assignment: CDR1 ENHRY and CDR2 SYGVKD. CDR3 residues: CAISGQTENVQYF. For the CDR3, the DNA is TGTGCCATCAGTGGACAGACGGAAAACGTTCAGTACTTC.

The J gene is TRBJ1-2, the V gene TRBV4-3, with TRBD1 as a possible D gene (5 bases). Trimming took 3 bases from V and 4 from J, leaving 12 bases between them. CDR3 length equals 14 residues. The V gene's germline CDR1 is LGHNA and CDR2 YSLEER. The CDR3 loop is CASSHGQGVYGYTF. CDR3 DNA sequence: TGCGCCAGCAGCCACGGGCAGGGCGTCTATGGCTACACCTTC.